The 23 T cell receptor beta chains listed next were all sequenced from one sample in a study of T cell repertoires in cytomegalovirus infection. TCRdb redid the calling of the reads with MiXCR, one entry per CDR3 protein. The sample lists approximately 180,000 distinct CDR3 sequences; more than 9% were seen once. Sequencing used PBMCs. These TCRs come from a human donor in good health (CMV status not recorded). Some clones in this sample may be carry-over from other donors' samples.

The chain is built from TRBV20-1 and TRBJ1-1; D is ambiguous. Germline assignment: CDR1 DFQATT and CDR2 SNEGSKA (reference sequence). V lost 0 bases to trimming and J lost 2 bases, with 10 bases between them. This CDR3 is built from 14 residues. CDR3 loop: CSARDRKTNTEAFF. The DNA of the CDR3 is TGCAGTGCTAGAGATCGCAAGACCAACACTGAAGCTTTCTTT.

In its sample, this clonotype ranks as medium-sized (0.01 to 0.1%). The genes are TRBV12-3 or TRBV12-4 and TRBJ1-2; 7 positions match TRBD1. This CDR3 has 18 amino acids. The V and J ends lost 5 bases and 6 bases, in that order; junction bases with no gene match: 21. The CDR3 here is CASSAGTVPTEHGDGYTF. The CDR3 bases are TGTGCCAGCAGTGCAGGGACAGTCCCAACCGAGCACGGGGATGGCTACACCTTC.

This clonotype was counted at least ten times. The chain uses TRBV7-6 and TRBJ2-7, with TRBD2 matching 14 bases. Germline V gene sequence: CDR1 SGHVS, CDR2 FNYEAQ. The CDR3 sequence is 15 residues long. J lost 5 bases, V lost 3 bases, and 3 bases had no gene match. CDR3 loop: CASSFGTSGSNEQYF. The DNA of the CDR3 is TGTGCCAGCAGCTTCGGGACTAGCGGGAGCAACGAGCAGTACTTC.

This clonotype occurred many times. The DNA for the CDR3 is TGTGCCAGCAGCTTAGGAAAGAAGAACACTGAAGCTTTCTTT. Translated, it gives CASSLGKKNTEAFF. The gene calls are TRBV7-2 and TRBJ1-1; no clear D. The CDR3 totals 14 residues. Deletions cut 1 base from V and 1 base from J, with 7 bases between. Germline V CDR1 and CDR2: SGHTA, FQGNSA.

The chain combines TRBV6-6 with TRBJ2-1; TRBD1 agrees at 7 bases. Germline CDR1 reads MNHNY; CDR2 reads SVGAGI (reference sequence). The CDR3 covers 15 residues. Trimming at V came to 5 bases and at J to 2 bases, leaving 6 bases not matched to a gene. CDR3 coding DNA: TGTGCCAGCAGTAGCCGGGACAGAACCTACAATGAGCAGTTCTTC. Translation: CASSSRDRTYNEQFF.

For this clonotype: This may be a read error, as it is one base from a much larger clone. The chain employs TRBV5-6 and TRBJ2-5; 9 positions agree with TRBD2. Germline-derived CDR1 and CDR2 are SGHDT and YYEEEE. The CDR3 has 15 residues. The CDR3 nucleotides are TGTGCCTGCAGCTGGGCGGGGGGGGGTCAAGAGACCCAGTACTTC. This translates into CACSWAGGGQETQYF.

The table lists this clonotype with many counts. The CDR3 DNA sequence: TGTGCCAGCAGGCAGAAGAACACTGAAGCTTTCTTT. Its protein product is CASRQKNTEAFF. The V call is TRBV12-3 or TRBV12-4, the J call TRBJ1-1; D remains ambiguous. V lost 6 bases and J 1 base, leaving 6 bases between the germline ends. CDR3 size: 12 residues.

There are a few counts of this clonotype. The CDR3 loop is CASTPRQTINQPQHF. CDR3 coding DNA: TGTGCCAGTACCCCCCGGCAGACGATCAATCAGCCCCAGCATTTT. The genes are TRBV19 and TRBJ1-5, with D unresolved. Germline V gene lookup returns CDR1 LNHDA and CDR2 SQIVND (reference sequence). V lost 7 bases to trimming and J lost 3 bases, with 16 bases between them. The CDR3 is 15 amino acids.

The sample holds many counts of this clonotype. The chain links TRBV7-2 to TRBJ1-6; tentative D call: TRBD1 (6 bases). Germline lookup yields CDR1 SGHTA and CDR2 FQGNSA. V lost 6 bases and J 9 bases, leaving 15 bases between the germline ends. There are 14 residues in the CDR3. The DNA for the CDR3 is TGTGCCAGCAGTCGAGGGGGGTTAGGTTCACCCCTCCACTTT. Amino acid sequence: CASSRGGLGSPLHF. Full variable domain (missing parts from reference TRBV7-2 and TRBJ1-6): GAGVSQSPSNKVTEKGKDVELRCDPISGHTALYWYRQSLGQGLEFLIYFQGNSAPDKSGLPSDRFSAERTGGSVSTLTIQRTQQEDSAVYLCASSRGGLGSPLHFGNGTRLTVT.

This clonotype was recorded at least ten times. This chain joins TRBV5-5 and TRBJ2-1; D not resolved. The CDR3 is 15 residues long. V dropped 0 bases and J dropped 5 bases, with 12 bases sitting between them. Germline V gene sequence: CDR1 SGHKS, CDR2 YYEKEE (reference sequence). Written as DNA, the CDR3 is TGTGCCAGCAGCTTGGGTTCTTCCAGCGACAATGAGCAGTTCTTC. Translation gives CASSLGSSSDNEQFF. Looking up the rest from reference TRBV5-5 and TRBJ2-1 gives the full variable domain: DAGVTQSPTHLIKTRGQQVTLRCSPISGHKSVSWYQQVLGQGPQFIFQYYEKEERGRGNFPDRFSARQFPNYSSELNVNALLLGDSALYLCASSLGSSSDNEQFFGPGTRLTVL.

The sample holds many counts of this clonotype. The CDR3: CASSALAANTGELFF. The CDR3 DNA is TGTGCCAGCAGCGCTTTAGCGGCGAACACCGGGGAGCTGTTTTTT. The rearrangement joins TRBV7-3 to TRBJ2-2, with D maybe TRBD2 (6 bases). This CDR3 comprises 15 residues. Trimming shortened V by 5 bases and J by 0 bases, and 10 bases separated the two germline ends. Germline V gives CDR1 SGHTA, CDR2 FQGTGA.

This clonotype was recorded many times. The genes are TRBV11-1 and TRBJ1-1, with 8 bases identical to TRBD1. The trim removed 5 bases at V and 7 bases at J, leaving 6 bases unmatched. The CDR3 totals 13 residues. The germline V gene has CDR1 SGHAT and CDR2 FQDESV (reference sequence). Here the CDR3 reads CASSTTGVNEAFF. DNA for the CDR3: TGTGCCAGCAGCACGACAGGGGTTAATGAAGCTTTCTTT.

The CDR3 DNA reads TGCAGTGCTTATACAGGGGTCAACTATGGCTACACCTTC. Translating it yields CSAYTGVNYGYTF. V gene TRBV20-1 combines with J gene TRBJ1-2; 7 positions match TRBD1. With V trimmed by 5 bases and J by 2 bases, 5 bases remained unmatched. Germline loops: CDR1 DFQATT, CDR2 SNEGSKA (reference sequence). The CDR3 is 13 amino acids.

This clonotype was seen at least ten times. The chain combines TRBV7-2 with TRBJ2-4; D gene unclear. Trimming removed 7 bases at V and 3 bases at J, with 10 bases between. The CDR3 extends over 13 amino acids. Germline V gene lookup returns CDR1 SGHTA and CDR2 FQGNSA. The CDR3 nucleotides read TGTGCCAGCAAAAAATGGGACAAAAACATTCAGTACTTC. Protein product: CASKKWDKNIQYF.

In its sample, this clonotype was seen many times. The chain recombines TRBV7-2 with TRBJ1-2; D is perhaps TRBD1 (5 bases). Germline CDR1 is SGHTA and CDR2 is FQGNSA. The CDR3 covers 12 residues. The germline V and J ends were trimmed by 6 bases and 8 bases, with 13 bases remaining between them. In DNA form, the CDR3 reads TGTGCCAGCAGACCCCCGGGGCTGGGCTACACCTTC. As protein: CASRPPGLGYTF.

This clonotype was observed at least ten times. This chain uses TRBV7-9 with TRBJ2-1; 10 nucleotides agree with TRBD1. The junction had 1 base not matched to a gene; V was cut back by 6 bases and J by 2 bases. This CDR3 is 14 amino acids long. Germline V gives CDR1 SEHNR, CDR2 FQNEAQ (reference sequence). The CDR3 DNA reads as TGTGCCAGCAGGACAGGGGGCCCCTACAATGAGCAGTTCTTC. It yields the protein CASRTGGPYNEQFF.

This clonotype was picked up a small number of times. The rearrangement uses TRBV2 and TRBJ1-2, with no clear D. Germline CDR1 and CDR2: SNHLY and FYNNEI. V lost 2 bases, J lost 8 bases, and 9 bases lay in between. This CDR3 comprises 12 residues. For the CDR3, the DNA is TGTGCCAGCAGTGAACAAGTTGTGGGCTACACCTTC. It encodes CASSEQVVGYTF.

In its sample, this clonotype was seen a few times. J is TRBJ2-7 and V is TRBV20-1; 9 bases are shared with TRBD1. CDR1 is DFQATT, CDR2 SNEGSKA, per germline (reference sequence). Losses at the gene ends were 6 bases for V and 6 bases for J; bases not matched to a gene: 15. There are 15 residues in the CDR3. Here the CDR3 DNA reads TGCAGTGCCATCGAGCCCGGGACAGGGTCCCTCGAGCAGTACTTC. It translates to CSAIEPGTGSLEQYF.

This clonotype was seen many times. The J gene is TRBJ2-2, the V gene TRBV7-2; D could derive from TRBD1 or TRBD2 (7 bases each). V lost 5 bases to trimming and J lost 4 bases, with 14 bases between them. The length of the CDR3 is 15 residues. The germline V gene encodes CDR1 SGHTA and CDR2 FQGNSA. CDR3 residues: CASSPSGTVTGELFF. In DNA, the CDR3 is TGTGCCAGCAGCCCGAGCGGGACAGTCACCGGGGAGCTGTTTTTT.

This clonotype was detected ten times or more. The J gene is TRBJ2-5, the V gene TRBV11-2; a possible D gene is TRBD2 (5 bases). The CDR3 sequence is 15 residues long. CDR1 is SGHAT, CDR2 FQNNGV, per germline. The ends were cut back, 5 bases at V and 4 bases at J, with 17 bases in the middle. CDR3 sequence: CASSPLGGPAETQYF. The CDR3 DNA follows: TGTGCCAGCAGCCCCCTGGGCGGGCCGGCAGAGACCCAGTACTTC.

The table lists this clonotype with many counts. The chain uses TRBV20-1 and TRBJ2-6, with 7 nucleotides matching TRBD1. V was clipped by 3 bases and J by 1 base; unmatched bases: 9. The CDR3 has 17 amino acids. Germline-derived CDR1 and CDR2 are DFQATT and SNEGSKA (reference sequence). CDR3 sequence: CSARARGGASGANVLTF. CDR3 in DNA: TGCAGTGCTAGGGCCCGAGGGGGCGCATCTGGGGCCAACGTCCTGACTTTC.

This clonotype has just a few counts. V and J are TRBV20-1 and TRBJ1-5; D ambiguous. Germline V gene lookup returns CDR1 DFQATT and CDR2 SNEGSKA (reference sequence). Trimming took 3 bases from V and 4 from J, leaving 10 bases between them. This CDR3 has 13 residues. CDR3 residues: CSASTGLNQPQHF. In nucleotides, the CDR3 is TGCAGTGCTAGTACGGGTCTTAATCAGCCCCAGCATTTT.

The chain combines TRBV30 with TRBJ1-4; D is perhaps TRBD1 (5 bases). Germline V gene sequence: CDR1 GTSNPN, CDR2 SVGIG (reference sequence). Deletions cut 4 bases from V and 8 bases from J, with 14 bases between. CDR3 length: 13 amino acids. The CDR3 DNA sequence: TGTGCCTGGATACAGGTCGGGCGAGAAAAACTGTTTTTT. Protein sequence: CAWIQVGREKLFF.